The clone carrying this T cell receptor (beta chain) was seen ten or more times. Its antigen is undetermined. Amplification targeted TCR beta CDR3 regions from RNA transcripts. In the first-round RT-PCR of the TCR CDR3, the HTBI primer set was used. MiXCR, applied by TCRdb to the multiplex PCR reads, yields one record per CDR3 protein. Of some 92,000 distinct CDR3 sequences in the sample, roughly 40% are singletons; the top ten hold about 9.4%. The sample originates from a study of T cells in Graves' hyperthyroidism and ophthalmopathy. Study-level findings and limits: Progression to ophthalmopathy was predicted a median of approximately 6.4 months early.

Clinical symptoms, serum thyroxine, TRAb, thyroid ultrasound and orbital computed tomography informed diagnoses. CDR3 length: 16 residues. Germline values: CDR1 SGHNT, CDR2 YYREEE (reference sequence). Unmatched junction bases numbered 4, after V lost 4 bases and J lost 4 bases. The rearrangement joins TRBV5-4 to TRBJ2-2, with TRBD2 matching over 13 bases. This TCR came from a woman in her twenties or thirties with Graves' hyperthyroidism. The sample was peripheral blood or thyroid tissue (not recorded which). The DNA of the CDR3 is TGTGCCAGCAGCGCGGGACTAGCGGGGATCACCGGGGAGCTGTTTTTT. Residues: CASSAGLAGITGELFF.